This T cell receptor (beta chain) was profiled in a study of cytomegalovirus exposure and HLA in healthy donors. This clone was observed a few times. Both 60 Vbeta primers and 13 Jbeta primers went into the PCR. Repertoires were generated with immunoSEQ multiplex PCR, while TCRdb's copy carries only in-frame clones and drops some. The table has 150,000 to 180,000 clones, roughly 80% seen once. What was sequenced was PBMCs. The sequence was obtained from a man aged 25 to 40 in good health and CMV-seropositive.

CDR3 DNA sequence: TGTGCCAGCACCGCTAGCGGGGGAAACAATGAGCAGTTCTTC. Its protein product is CASTASGGNNEQFF. The genes are TRBV6-1 and TRBJ2-1, with 10 bases lining up with TRBD2. Germline-derived CDR1 and CDR2 are MNHNS and SASEGT. This CDR3 comprises 14 residues. The V and J ends lost 7 bases and 5 bases, in that order; junction bases with no gene match: 5.